The rows below give T cell receptor beta chains drawn from one sample of a study of HIV-infected patients and healthy controls. TCRdb fed the 5' RACE reads into MiXCR, producing one record per CDR3 protein. In the table there are 60,000 to 70,000 distinct CDR3 sequences, around 21% of which are singletons. Sequences were obtained from CD4+ T cells from blood. The receptors come from a human donor in good health. Both conserved end residues are part of each CDR3. The D gene is left open where the match is weak. Size is omitted from some rows. Given values are once, few, many or a class for expanded clones.

cdr3_aa cdr3_nt v_call clone_size d_call j_call cdr3_length
CSVEEGSINTEAFF TGCAGCGTTGAGGAGGGGTCGATAAACACTGAAGCTTTCTTT TRBV29-1 NA NA TRBJ1-1 14
CASRIGPASSGNTIYF TGTGCCAGCAGAATAGGACCGGCCTCCTCTGGAAACACCATATATTTT TRBV6-5 many NA TRBJ1-3 16
CAISESGRMGSDTQYF TGTGCCATCAGTGAGTCGGGGAGGATGGGTTCAGATACGCAGTATTTT TRBV10-3 few NA TRBJ2-3 16
CASSQGLAGTYYNEQFF TGTGCCAGCAGCCAAGGACTAGCGGGGACTTACTACAATGAGCAGTTCTTC TRBV4-2 NA TRBD2 TRBJ2-1 17
CASSSIPGQIVAQYF TGTGCCAGCAGCTCTATTCCGGGACAGATCGTTGCGCAGTACTTC TRBV5-8 few TRBD1 TRBJ2-7 15
CASSQTGALTEAFF TGTGCCAGCAGTCAAACAGGGGCGCTCACTGAAGCTTTCTTT TRBV7-9 NA TRBD1 TRBJ1-1 14
CASSENRGLYNEQFF TGCGCCAGCAGTGAGAATAGGGGCTTGTACAATGAGCAGTTCTTC TRBV10-2 many NA TRBJ2-1 15
CASSSGTSGYNEQFF TGTGCCAGCAGTTCCGGGACTAGCGGCTACAATGAGCAGTTCTTC TRBV6-2/TRBV6-3 NA TRBD2 TRBJ2-1 15
CASSLVGGQDTGELFF TGCGCCAGCAGCTTGGTGGGGGGCCAAGACACCGGGGAGCTGTTTTTT TRBV5-1 NA NA TRBJ2-2 16
CSASGSGPGEKLFF TGCAGTGCTAGTGGCTCGGGACCTGGAGAAAAACTGTTTTTT TRBV20-1 many NA TRBJ1-4 14